These 17 T cell receptor beta chains were sequenced from one sample in a study of vaccination effects on CD4 cells after COVID-19. These TCRs' antigens remain unknown. ViraFEST used viral peptide pools to expand antigen-specific CD4+ T cells before sequencing. The culture ran for nine to ten days, and then CD4+ T cells were isolated. The cohort was immunized with two doses of either the BNT162b2 or mRNA-1273 vaccine. Sequencing was performed with immunoSEQ multiplex PCR; in TCRdb, only in-frame clones are kept and a portion is missing. The table shows 35,000 to 45,000 clones, with about 80% occurring only once. Sequencing used CD4+ T cells from PBMCs cultured with HCoV-NL63 spike peptides, obtained after COVID-19 vaccination. The receptors stem from a human donor who received a COVID-19 vaccine. Some clones in this sample may be carry-over from other donors' samples.

The rearrangement uses TRBV25-1 and TRBJ1-1, with a tentative D call TRBD1 (5 bases). CDR3 length equals 13 residues. The ends were cut back, 6 bases at V and 5 bases at J, with 13 bases in the middle. From germline, CDR1 is MGHDK and CDR2 SYGVNS. The CDR3 protein is CASREGWGTEAFF. In nucleotides, the CDR3 is TGTGCCAGCAGGGAGGGCTGGGGGACTGAAGCTTTCTTT.

The chain uses TRBV24-1 and TRBJ2-6; D gene unclear. This CDR3 region has 15 residues. Trimming left V 5 bases short and J 0 bases short, with 7 bases between. Germline V gene lookup returns CDR1 KGHDR and CDR2 SFDVKD. CDR3 DNA sequence: TGTGCCACCAGTGGGAAGCCCTCTGGGGCCAACGTCCTGACTTTC. Protein product: CATSGKPSGANVLTF.

This clone was counted between two and nine times. The rearrangement links TRBV21-1 to TRBJ2-3; TRBD2 was called by the table and not checked on the DNA. TRBV21-1 is a known pseudogene. The CDR3 spans 20 residues. The CDR3 DNA is TGTGCCAGCAGCAAAGGGGGACTAGCGGGGGGTAAACCTAGCACAGATACGCAGTATTTT. This encodes CASSKGGLAGGKPSTDTQYF.

The rearrangement uses TRBV19 and TRBJ1-4; TRBD1 matches 9 bases. After removal of 4 bases from V and 8 bases from J, the junction contained 5 bases not matched to a gene. Germline CDR1 is LNHDA and CDR2 is SQIVND (reference sequence). CDR3 length: 14 residues. CDR3 in DNA: TGTGCCAGTAGTACGGGACAGGGCTGGGAAAAACTGTTTTTT. This encodes CASSTGQGWEKLFF. Full variable domain (missing parts from reference TRBV19 and TRBJ1-4): DGGITQSPKYLFRKEGQNVTLSCEQNLNHDAMYWYRQDPGQGLRLIYYSQIVNDFQKGDIAEGYSVSREKKESFPLTVTSAQKNPTAFYLCASSTGQGWEKLFFGSGTQLSVL.

The CDR3 DNA sequence: TGCGCCAGCAGCTTGGTTGCGGGACAGGGAGAGAATGAGCAGTTCTTC. This encodes CASSLVAGQGENEQFF. The chain employs TRBV5-1 and TRBJ2-1; 9 nucleotides align to TRBD1. The V gene's germline CDR1 is SGHRS and CDR2 YFSETQ. The CDR3 spans 16 residues. Trimming cost V 0 bases and J 7 bases; bases outside gene matches: 8.

V and J are TRBV27 and TRBJ2-5; TRBD2 aligns across 14 bases. CDR3 length: 16 residues. The V gene end was trimmed by 5 bases and the J gene end by 2 bases; junction bases not matched to a gene: 4. Germline values: CDR1 MNHEY, CDR2 SMNVEV (reference sequence). This chain's CDR3 is CASSPRLAGGQETQYF. The CDR3 bases are TGTGCCAGCAGTCCACGACTAGCGGGGGGGCAAGAGACCCAGTACTTC.

J is TRBJ2-3 and V is TRBV6-2 or TRBV6-3, with 12 positions matching TRBD2. This CDR3 region has 20 residues. Germline CDR1 and CDR2: MNHEY and SVGEGT. Germline trimming cut 0 bases from V and 1 base from J; bases unmatched to any gene: 11. CDR3 amino acids: CASSYSRGLAGGTRTDTQYF. DNA of the CDR3: TGTGCCAGCAGTTACTCGAGAGGGCTAGCGGGGGGGACGCGCACAGATACGCAGTATTTT.

This chain uses TRBV6-5 with TRBJ1-2; the match to TRBD1 covers 7 bases. J was trimmed by 6 bases and V by 0 bases; bases with no gene match: 4. This CDR3 region has 14 residues. From germline, CDR1 is MNHEY and CDR2 SVGAGI. The CDR3 region is CASSYSTGDHGYTF. CDR3 nucleotide sequence: TGTGCCAGCAGTTACTCTACAGGGGATCATGGCTACACCTTC.

This clone was detected only once. The chain links TRBV6-6 to TRBJ2-3, with D maybe TRBD2 (6 bases). V lost 3 bases and J lost 6, with 13 bases in between. The germline V gene encodes CDR1 MNHNY and CDR2 SVGAGI (reference sequence). CDR3 size: 14 residues. CDR3 nucleotide sequence: TGTGCCAGCAGTTATCTCTCGGCGGGGGATACGCAGTATTTT. Translation gives CASSYLSAGDTQYF.

This clone was seen a few times. The rearrangement links TRBV5-8 to TRBJ2-7, with 7 bases identical to TRBD1. V was clipped by 4 bases and J by 2 bases; unmatched bases: 9. Germline CDR1 is SGHTS and CDR2 is YDEGEE. The CDR3 loop spans 15 amino acids. In nucleotides, the CDR3 is TGTGCCAGCAGCGGTATCGGACAGGCCACCTACGAGCAGTACGTC. Protein product: CASSGIGQATYEQYV.

The chain is built from TRBV6-6 and TRBJ2-7, with 10 bases matching TRBD1. J lost 5 bases, V lost 6 bases, and 13 bases had no gene match. From germline, CDR1 is MNHNY and CDR2 SVGAGI (reference sequence). The CDR3 spans 16 residues. This CDR3 reads CASRNPDRGTGDEQYV. CDR3 nucleotide sequence: TGTGCCAGCAGGAATCCGGACAGGGGGACAGGAGACGAGCAGTACGTC.

The genes are TRBV18 and TRBJ1-1, with 7 bases lining up with TRBD1. Germline trimming cut 7 bases from V and 1 base from J; bases unmatched to any gene: 3. This CDR3 region has 13 residues. CDR1 is KGHSH and CDR2 is LQKENI in the germline V gene. CDR3 sequence (DNA): TGTGCCAGCTTGGGACAGAGGAACACTGAAGCTTTCTTT. Its translation is CASLGQRNTEAFF.

This chain uses TRBV5-5 with TRBJ2-3; D may be TRBD1 (6 bases). Germline assignment: CDR1 SGHKS and CDR2 YYEKEE (reference sequence). Trimming left V 7 bases short and J 0 bases short, with 12 bases between. The CDR3 is 14 amino acids. CDR3 DNA sequence: TGTGCCAGCTCGGACAGATCTAGCACAGATACGCAGTATTTT. Translation: CASSDRSSTDTQYF.

The J gene is TRBJ2-3, the V gene TRBV7-3; D may be TRBD2 (6 bases). Trimming cost V 0 bases and J 3 bases, with 13 bases left between them. Germline-derived CDR1 and CDR2 are SGHTA and FQGTGA. CDR3 length equals 16 residues. The CDR3 sequence is CASSLTFGGGTDTQYF. CDR3 nucleotides: TGTGCCAGCAGCTTAACTTTCGGGGGTGGGACAGATACGCAGTATTTT.

The gene calls are TRBV10-2 and TRBJ1-1, with 9 positions matching TRBD1. The CDR3 is 13 amino acids. V gave up 5 bases and J gave up 5 bases; unmatched junction bases: 3. Germline V gives CDR1 WSHSY, CDR2 SAAADI. The CDR3 DNA reads TGCGCCAGCAGTTTGGACAGGGGTACTGAAGCTTTCTTT. Its protein product is CASSLDRGTEAFF.

The chain combines TRBV5-1 with TRBJ2-1; 10 bases map to TRBD1. Germline CDR1 and CDR2: SGHRS and YFSETQ. The V and J ends lost 0 bases and 5 bases, in that order; junction bases with no gene match: 5. This CDR3 contains 16 residues. The CDR3 here is CASSLGGTGENNEQFF. The CDR3 DNA follows: TGCGCCAGCAGCTTGGGAGGGACAGGGGAAAACAATGAGCAGTTCTTC.

This chain uses TRBV6-4 with TRBJ2-7; 9 bases map to TRBD1. The CDR3 has 15 residues. Germline CDR1 MRHNA, CDR2 SNTAGT. The ends lost 4 bases at V and 6 bases at J; junction bases unmatched: 10. CDR3 nucleotides: TGTGCCAGCAGTGCCCGGGACAGGGCCCCTCTCGAGCAGTACGTC. This encodes CASSARDRAPLEQYV.